The 7 T cell receptor beta chains in this list originate from one sample, sequenced in a study of T cells in Graves' hyperthyroidism and ophthalmopathy. RNA transcripts gave rise to amplified TCR beta CDR3 regions. When the TCR CDR3 underwent first-round RT-PCR, the HTBI primer set was used. TCRdb fed the multiplex PCR reads into MiXCR, producing one record per CDR3 protein. This sample has roughly 660,000 distinct CDR3 sequences, with 17% found just once. Sequenced input: blood. These TCRs come from a middle-aged man with Graves' hyperthyroidism.

This clonotype was picked up a small number of times. This rearrangement joins TRBV20-1 to TRBJ1-2, with 9 bases matching TRBD1. The CDR3 loop spans 13 amino acids. CDR1 is DFQATT and CDR2 is SNEGSKA in the germline V gene (reference sequence). J was trimmed by 7 bases and V by 6 bases; bases with no gene match: 9. The CDR3 DNA is TGCAGTGCCTTCAAGGGACAGGGACGTGGCTACACCTTC. Translated, it gives CSAFKGQGRGYTF.

This clonotype was counted ten times or more. The rearrangement links TRBV11-2 to TRBJ2-5, with D perhaps matching TRBD1 (6 bases). The V gene's germline CDR1 is SGHAT and CDR2 FQNNGV. The V gene lost 5 bases and the J gene lost 14 bases, with 21 bases spanning the gap. The CDR3 spans 13 residues. CDR3 region: CASSADRDTEFYF. CDR3 sequence (DNA): TGTGCCAGCAGCGCCGACCGGGACACCGAATTTTACTTC.

This clonotype was seen many times. The chain combines TRBV2 with TRBJ1-5; D remains unclear. The CDR3 is 14 amino acids. Per germline, CDR1 SNHLY and CDR2 FYNNEI. V was pared by 7 bases and J by 0 bases, with 10 bases between. The CDR3: CASTGSYSNQPQHF. As DNA, the CDR3 is TGTGCCAGCACGGGGTCCTATAGCAATCAGCCCCAGCATTTT.

In regard to this clonotype: A junction boundary mismatches the germline segment, possibly from a read error. In nucleotides, the CDR3 is TGCGCCAGCAGCACGCCGGGACAGACTTACGAGCAGTACTTC. Encoded protein: CASSTPGQTYEQYF. This rearrangement joins TRBV11-2 to TRBJ2-7, with TRBD1 matching over 7 bases. This CDR3 spans 14 amino acids. Germline loops: CDR1 SGHAT, CDR2 FQNNGV.

This clonotype has more than one count but fewer than ten. The V gene is TRBV11-2, the J gene TRBJ2-4, with 9 bases aligning to TRBD2. Germline trimming cut 1 base from V and 6 bases from J; bases unmatched to any gene: 4. Germline CDR1 reads SGHAT; CDR2 reads FQNNGV. The CDR3 spans 15 residues. In DNA form, the CDR3 reads TGTGCCAGCAGCTTAGCCCTTAGCGGGAGAAACATTCAGTACTTC. Translating it yields CASSLALSGRNIQYF.

This clonotype has only a few counts. The chain is built from TRBV20-1 and TRBJ2-5; TRBD1 matches 7 bases. The junction had 6 bases not matched to a gene; V was cut back by 3 bases and J by 2 bases. Germline lookup yields CDR1 DFQATT and CDR2 SNEGSKA (reference sequence). The CDR3 is made up of 14 amino acids. The CDR3, as DNA: TGCAGTGCTAGTCTCTACAGGGGACAAGAGACCCAGTACTTC. It translates to CSASLYRGQETQYF.

This clonotype was counted only a few times. The J gene is TRBJ1-5, the V gene TRBV6-1; a possible D gene is TRBD1 (5 bases). Germline V gives CDR1 MNHNS, CDR2 SASEGT. V lost 5 bases and J lost 0, with 26 bases in between. This CDR3 comprises 20 residues. The DNA for the CDR3 is TGTGCCAGCAGTTACCCCAAGGGGACCGGAGCCGGCTATAGCAATCAGCCCCAGCATTTT. This sequence encodes CASSYPKGTGAGYSNQPQHF.